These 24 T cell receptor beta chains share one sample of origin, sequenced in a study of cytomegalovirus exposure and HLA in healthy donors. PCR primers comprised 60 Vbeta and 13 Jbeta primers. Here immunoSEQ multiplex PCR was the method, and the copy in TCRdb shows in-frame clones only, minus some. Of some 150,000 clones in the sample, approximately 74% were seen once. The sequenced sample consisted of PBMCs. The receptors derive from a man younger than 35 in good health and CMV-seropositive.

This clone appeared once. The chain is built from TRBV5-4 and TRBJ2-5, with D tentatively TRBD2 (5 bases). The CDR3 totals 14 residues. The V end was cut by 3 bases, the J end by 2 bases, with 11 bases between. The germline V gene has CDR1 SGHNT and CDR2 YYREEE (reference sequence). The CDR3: CASSSRTGQETQYF. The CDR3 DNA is TGTGCCAGCAGCTCAAGGACGGGGCAAGAGACCCAGTACTTC.

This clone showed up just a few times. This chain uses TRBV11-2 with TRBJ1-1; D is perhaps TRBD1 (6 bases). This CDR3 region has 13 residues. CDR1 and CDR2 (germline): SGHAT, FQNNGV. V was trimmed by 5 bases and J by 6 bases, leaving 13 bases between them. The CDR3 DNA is TGTGCCAGCAGCCCGAGGGGGGGACCTGAAGCTTTCTTT. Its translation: CASSPRGGPEAFF. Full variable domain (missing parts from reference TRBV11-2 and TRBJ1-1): EAGVAQSPRYKIIEKRQSVAFWCNPISGHATLYWYQQILGQGPKLLIQFQNNGVVDDSQLPKDRFSAERLKGVDSTLKIQPAKLEDSAVYLCASSPRGGPEAFFGQGTRLTVV.

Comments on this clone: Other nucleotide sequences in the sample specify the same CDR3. The CDR3 sequence is CASSFGYGYTF. The CDR3 DNA reads TGCGCCAGCAGCTTCGGCTATGGCTACACCTTC. V usage is TRBV5-1 and J usage is TRBJ1-2; no clear D gene. Germline V gene data show CDR1 as SGHRS and CDR2 as YFSETQ. The CDR3 loop spans 11 amino acids. Trimming cost V 2 bases and J 4 bases, with 3 bases left between them.

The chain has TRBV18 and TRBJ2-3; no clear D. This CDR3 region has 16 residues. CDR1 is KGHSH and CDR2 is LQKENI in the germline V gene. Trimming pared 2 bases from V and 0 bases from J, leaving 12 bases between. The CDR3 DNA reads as TGTGCCAGCTCACCAATCATTCGGAGTAGCACAGATACGCAGTATTTT. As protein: CASSPIIRSSTDTQYF.

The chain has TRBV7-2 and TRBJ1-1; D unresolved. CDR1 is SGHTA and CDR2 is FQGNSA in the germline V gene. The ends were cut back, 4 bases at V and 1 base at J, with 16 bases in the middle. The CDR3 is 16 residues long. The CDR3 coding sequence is TGTGCCAGCAGCTCCCAGACCGGGAGGGCGAACACTGAAGCTTTCTTT. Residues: CASSSQTGRANTEAFF. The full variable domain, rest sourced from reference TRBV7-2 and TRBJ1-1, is GAGVSQSPSNKVTEKGKDVELRCDPISGHTALYWYRQSLGQGLEFLIYFQGNSAPDKSGLPSDRFSAERTGGSVSTLTIQRTQQEDSAVYLCASSSQTGRANTEAFFGQGTRLTVV.

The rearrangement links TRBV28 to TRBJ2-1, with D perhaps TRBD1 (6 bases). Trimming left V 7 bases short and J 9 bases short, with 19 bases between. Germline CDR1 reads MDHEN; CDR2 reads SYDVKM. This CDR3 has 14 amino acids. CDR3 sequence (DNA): TGTGCCAGCACAAAACAGGGTATTGCGTTTGAGCAGTTCTTC. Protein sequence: CASTKQGIAFEQFF.

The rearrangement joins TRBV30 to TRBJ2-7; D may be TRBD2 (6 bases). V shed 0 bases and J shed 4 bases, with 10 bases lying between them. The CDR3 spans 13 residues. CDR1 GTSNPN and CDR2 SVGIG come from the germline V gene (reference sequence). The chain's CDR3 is CAWSVGRLYEQYF. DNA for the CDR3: TGTGCCTGGAGTGTCGGGAGACTGTACGAGCAGTACTTC.

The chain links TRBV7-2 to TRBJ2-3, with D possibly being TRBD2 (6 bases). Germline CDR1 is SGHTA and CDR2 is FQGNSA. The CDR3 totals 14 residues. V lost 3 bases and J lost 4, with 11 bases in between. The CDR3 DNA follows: TGTGCCAGCAGCTTGGGTAGGGACTCAGATACGCAGTATTTT. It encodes CASSLGRDSDTQYF.

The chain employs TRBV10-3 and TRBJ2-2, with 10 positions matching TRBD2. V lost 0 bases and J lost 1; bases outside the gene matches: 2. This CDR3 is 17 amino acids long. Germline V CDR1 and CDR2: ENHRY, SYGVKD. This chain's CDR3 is CAISESASGRNTGELFF. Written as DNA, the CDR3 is TGTGCCATCAGTGAGTCGGCTAGCGGGAGGAACACCGGGGAGCTGTTTTTT.

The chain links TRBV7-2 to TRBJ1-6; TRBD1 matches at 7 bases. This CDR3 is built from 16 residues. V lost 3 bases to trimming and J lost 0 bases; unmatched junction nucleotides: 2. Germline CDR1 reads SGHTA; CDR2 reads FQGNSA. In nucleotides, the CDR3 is TGTGCCAGCAGCTTGCGGGACAGCTCCTATAATTCACCCCTCCACTTT. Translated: CASSLRDSSYNSPLHF.

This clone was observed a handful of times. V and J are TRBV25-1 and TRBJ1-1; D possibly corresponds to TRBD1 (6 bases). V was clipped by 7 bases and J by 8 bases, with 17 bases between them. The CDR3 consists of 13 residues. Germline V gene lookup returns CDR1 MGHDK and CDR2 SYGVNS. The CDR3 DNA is TGTGCCAGCACCTTGAGTGGGCAGGGGGAAGCTTTCTTT. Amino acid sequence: CASTLSGQGEAFF.

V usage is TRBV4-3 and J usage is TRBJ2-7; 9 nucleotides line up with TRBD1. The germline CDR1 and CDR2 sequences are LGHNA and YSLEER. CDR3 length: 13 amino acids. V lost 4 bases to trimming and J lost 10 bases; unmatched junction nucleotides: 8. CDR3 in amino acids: CASSRDRVGGQYF. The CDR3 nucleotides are TGCGCCAGCAGCCGGGACAGGGTAGGCGGTCAGTACTTC.

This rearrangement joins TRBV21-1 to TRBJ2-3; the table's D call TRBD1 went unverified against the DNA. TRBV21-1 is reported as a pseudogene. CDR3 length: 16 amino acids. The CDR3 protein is CASSKGGTELTDTQYF. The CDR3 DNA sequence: TGTGCCAGCAGCAAAGGTGGGACAGAGCTCACAGATACGCAGTATTTT.

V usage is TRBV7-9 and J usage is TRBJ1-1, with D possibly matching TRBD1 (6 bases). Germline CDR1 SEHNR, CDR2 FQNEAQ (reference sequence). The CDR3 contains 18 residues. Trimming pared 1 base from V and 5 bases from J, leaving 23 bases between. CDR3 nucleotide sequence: TGTGCCAGCAGCTTAGGAGTGGGCAGGGGATGGGGGGGTACTGAAGCTTTCTTT. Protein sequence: CASSLGVGRGWGGTEAFF.

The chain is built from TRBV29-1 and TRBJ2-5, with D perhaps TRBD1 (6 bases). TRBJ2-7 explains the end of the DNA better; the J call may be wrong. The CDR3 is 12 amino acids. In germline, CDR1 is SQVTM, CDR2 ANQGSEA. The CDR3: CSAITGSYEQYF. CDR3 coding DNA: TGCAGCGCCATAACAGGGTCCTACGAGCAGTACTTC.

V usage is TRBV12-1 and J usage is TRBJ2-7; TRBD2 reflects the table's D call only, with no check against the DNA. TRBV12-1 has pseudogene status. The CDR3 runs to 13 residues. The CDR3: CASGRDKSYEQYF. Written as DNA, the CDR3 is TGTGCCAGCGGGAGGGACAAGTCCTACGAGCAGTACTTC.

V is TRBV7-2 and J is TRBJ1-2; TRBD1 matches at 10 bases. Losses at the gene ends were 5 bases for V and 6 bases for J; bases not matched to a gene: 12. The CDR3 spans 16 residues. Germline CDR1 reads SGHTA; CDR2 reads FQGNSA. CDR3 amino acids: CASSRDRQGAFNGYTF. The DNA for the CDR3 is TGTGCCAGCAGCCGAGATCGACAGGGGGCGTTCAATGGCTACACCTTC.

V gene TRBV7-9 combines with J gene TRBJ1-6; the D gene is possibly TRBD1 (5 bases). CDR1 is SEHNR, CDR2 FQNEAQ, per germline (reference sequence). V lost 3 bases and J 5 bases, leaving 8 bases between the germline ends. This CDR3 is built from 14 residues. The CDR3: CASSFVDNNSPLHF. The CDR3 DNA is TGTGCCAGCAGCTTTGTGGACAATAATTCACCCCTCCACTTT.

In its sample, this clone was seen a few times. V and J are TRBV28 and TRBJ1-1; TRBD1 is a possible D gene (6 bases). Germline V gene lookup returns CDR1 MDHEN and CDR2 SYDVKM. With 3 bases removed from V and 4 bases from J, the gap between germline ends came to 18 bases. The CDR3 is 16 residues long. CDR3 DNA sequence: TGTGCCAGCAGTTTTGGACGGAGGGAGGGGGGCACTGAAGCTTTCTTT. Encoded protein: CASSFGRREGGTEAFF.

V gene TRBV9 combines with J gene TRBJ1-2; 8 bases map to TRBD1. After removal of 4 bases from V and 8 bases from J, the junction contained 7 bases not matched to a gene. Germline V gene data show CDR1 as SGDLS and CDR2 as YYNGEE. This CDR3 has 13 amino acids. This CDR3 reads CASSMDRVGGYTF. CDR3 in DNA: TGTGCCAGCAGCATGGACAGGGTTGGCGGCTACACCTTC.

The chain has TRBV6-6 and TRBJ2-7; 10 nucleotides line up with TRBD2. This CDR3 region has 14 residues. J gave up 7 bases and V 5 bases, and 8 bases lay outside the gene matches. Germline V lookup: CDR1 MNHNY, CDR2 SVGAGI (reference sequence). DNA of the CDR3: TGTGCCAGCAGTCCCACTAGCGGGATGGGGGAGCAGTACTTC. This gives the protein CASSPTSGMGEQYF.

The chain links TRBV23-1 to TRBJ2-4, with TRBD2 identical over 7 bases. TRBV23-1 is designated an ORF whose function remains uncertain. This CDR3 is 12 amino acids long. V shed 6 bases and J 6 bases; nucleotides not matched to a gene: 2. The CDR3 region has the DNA TGCGCCAGCAGGGGGGAGGGAAACATTCAGTACTTC. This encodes CASRGEGNIQYF.

The CDR3 loop is CASSYPGGTEAFF. The CDR3 DNA reads TGTGCCAGCAGTTACCCAGGGGGCACTGAAGCTTTCTTT. V usage is TRBV28 and J usage is TRBJ1-1, with TRBD1 matching over 7 bases. With V trimmed by 4 bases and J by 4 bases, 3 bases remained unmatched. This CDR3 is built from 13 residues. Germline assignment: CDR1 MDHEN and CDR2 SYDVKM.

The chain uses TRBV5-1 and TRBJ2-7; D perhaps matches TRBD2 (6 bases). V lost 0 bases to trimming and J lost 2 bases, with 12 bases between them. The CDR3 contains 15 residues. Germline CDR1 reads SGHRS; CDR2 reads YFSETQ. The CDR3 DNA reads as TGCGCCAGCAGCTTGGGGGGAGGCCAAGCCTACGAGCAGTACTTC. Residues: CASSLGGGQAYEQYF.